This T cell receptor (beta chain) was identified during a study of chemoradiotherapy in HPV16-positive cancers. V was trimmed by 3 bases and J by 6 bases, leaving 12 bases between them. The CDR3 is 14 residues long. Germline CDR1 and CDR2: MNHEY and SMNVEV (reference sequence). Samples were taken several times over chemoradiotherapy. Assay: immunoSEQ multiplex PCR; the TCRdb copy retains only in-frame clones and omits some. The sample contains about 67,000 clones, 85% to 90% of which appear only once. This clone has more than one count but fewer than ten. The antigen is unknown. Notes on the study in general: Candidate HPV-specific clones and E7-related TCR motifs grew in tumor during treatment. For HPV16-positive patients, expanding HPV-responsive T cells associated with longer recurrence-free survival. Functional assays defining HPV-specific T cells used only a couple of HPV16-positive patients.

Specimen: blood, collected from a patient who underwent chemoradiotherapy. The clonotype originates from a human donor with HPV-associated anogenital cancer. The rearrangement joins TRBV27 to TRBJ2-1, with a weak D call TRBD2 (6 bases). CDR3 coding DNA: TGTGCCAGCAGTTTGGGAGGATCCATCAATGAGCAGTTCTTC. Encoded protein: CASSLGGSINEQFF.